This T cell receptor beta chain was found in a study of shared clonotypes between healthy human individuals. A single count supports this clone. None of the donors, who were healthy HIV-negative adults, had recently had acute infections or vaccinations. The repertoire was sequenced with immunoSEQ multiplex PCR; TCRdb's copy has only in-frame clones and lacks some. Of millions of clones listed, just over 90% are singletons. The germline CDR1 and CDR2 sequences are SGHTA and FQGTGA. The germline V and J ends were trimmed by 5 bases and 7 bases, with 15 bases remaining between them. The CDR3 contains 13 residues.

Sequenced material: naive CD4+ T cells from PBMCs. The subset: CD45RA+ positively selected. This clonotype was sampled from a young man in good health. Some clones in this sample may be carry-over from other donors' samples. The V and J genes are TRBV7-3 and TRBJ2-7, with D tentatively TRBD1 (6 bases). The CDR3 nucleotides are TGTGCCAGCAGCCCCCGGACAGCCGGAGAGCAGTACTTC. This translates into CASSPRTAGEQYF.